This T cell receptor beta chain was profiled in a study of blood T cell repertoires in COVID-19. CDR1 is WNHNN and CDR2 is SYGVQD in the germline V gene (reference sequence). The CDR3 sequence is 18 residues long. The ends lost 0 bases at V and 4 bases at J; junction bases unmatched: 8. TCRdb's copy holds only in-frame clones and misses some; the assay was immunoSEQ multiplex PCR. The table shows 410,000 or so clones, with about nine tenths occurring only once. This sequence originates from a woman aged 25 to 39 with active or convalescent COVID-19. Material for sequencing was peripheral blood. This chain uses TRBV10-1 with TRBJ2-3, with TRBD1 matching 12 bases. The CDR3 sequence is CASSESLGQGASADTQYF. The DNA for the CDR3 is TGCGCCAGCAGTGAGTCTTTGGGACAGGGGGCGTCGGCAGATACGCAGTATTTT.